This T cell receptor beta chain was sequenced for a study of post-analysis software for immune sequencing data. As for the study in general: Relapsing-remitting, secondary progressive and progressive-relapsing forms of multiple sclerosis all featured among disease courses. Findings and limits, study-wide: Normalized Chao1 diversity was significantly reduced in patients versus controls. Compared with controls, patients had more of about 5 TRBV segments, including TRBV5-6, TRBV5-1 and TRBV20-1. When the samples were clustered directly with F measure, those that had been prepared in the same batch showed strong co-clustering.

V gave up 3 bases and J gave up 1 base, with 8 bases separating them. The CDR3 is 14 amino acids. CDR1 and CDR2 (germline): SEHNR, FQNEAQ (reference sequence). TCR beta cDNA libraries had unique molecular identifiers. Roughly 500,000 cDNA molecules were obtained per 1 to 10 million input T cells. A single record per CDR3 protein comes from TCRdb applying MiXCR to the PCR reads. The sample holds approximately 360,000 distinct CDR3 sequences; 30% to 45% are singletons and the top ten take around 15%. The sample holds a few counts of this clonotype. Its antigen is as yet unknown. The TCR was taken from a girl under 18 with multiple sclerosis. Specimen: blood. The chain combines TRBV7-9 with TRBJ2-3; no clear D. Here the CDR3 reads CASSFQVGTDTQYF. The CDR3 nucleotides are TGTGCCAGCAGCTTCCAGGTCGGCACAGATACGCAGTATTTT.